A selection of T cell receptor beta chains follows, all from one sample in a study of T-cell memory formation after mild COVID-19. TCRdb reprocessed the 5' RACE reads with MiXCR, giving one entry per CDR3 protein. The table lists around 300,000 distinct CDR3 sequences, roughly 8.2% of them singletons. Sequencing used PBMCs or a T cell subset sorted from them (not recorded which). The receptors shown here come from a man aged 18 to 29 who had mild COVID-19 (a few samples of this study predate the infection). Cell type and time point are not known. CDR3s include the opening cysteine and the closing phenylalanine or tryptophan. A D gene is named only where the DNA matches it firmly. Clone size, where shown, is once, few, many, or a class for clones that have expanded.

D gene: TRBD1; clone size: few; V gene: TRBV7-3; J gene: TRBJ2-2; CDR3 protein: CASSRTGLTGELFF; CDR3 DNA: TGTGCCAGCAGCCGGACAGGTCTCACCGGGGAGCTGTTTTTT
D gene: -; clone size: -; V gene: TRBV7-6; J gene: TRBJ1-6; CDR3 protein: CASSLARGPYNSPLHF; CDR3 DNA: TGTGCCAGCAGCTTAGCTCGGGGACCCTATAATTCACCACTCCACTTT
D gene: -; clone size: many; V gene: TRBV9; J gene: TRBJ1-5; CDR3 protein: CASSADQPQHF; CDR3 DNA: TGTGCCAGCAGCGCGGATCAGCCCCAGCATTTT
D gene: -; clone size: many; V gene: TRBV5-1; J gene: TRBJ2-3; CDR3 protein: CASSLGGESTDTQYF; CDR3 DNA: TGCGCCAGCAGCTTGGGGGGAGAGAGCACAGATACGCAGTATTTT
D gene: -; clone size: -; V gene: TRBV6-5; J gene: TRBJ2-5; CDR3 protein: CASSSGGEETQYF; CDR3 DNA: TGTGCCAGCAGTTCGGGCGGGGAAGAGACCCAGTACTTC
D gene: TRBD1; clone size: many; V gene: TRBV24-1; J gene: TRBJ2-3; CDR3 protein: CATSEDRPTDTQYF; CDR3 DNA: TGTGCCACCAGTGAGGACAGGCCCACAGATACGCAGTATTTT
D gene: TRBD1; clone size: few; V gene: TRBV24-1; J gene: TRBJ2-3; CDR3 protein: CATRGTGNTDTQYF; CDR3 DNA: TGTGCCACCAGGGGGACAGGGAACACAGATACGCAGTATTTT
D gene: -; clone size: many; V gene: TRBV12-3/TRBV12-4; J gene: TRBJ2-3; CDR3 protein: CASSLRGTDTQYF; CDR3 DNA: TGTGCCAGCAGTTTAAGGGGCACAGATACGCAGTATTTT
D gene: TRBD1; clone size: few; V gene: TRBV7-2; J gene: TRBJ1-4; CDR3 protein: CASSLDRGEKLFF; CDR3 DNA: TGTGCCAGCAGCTTAGACAGGGGTGAAAAACTGTTTTTT
D gene: TRBD1; clone size: few; V gene: TRBV11-2; J gene: TRBJ2-3; CDR3 protein: CASSLVWTGVTDTQYF; CDR3 DNA: TGTGCCAGCAGCTTAGTTTGGACAGGAGTCACAGATACGCAGTATTTT
D gene: -; clone size: -; V gene: TRBV5-6; J gene: TRBJ1-5; CDR3 protein: CASSFGVDQPQHF; CDR3 DNA: TGTGCCAGCAGCTTCGGGGTGGACCAGCCCCAGCATTTT
D gene: TRBD1; clone size: many; V gene: TRBV6-1; J gene: TRBJ1-2; CDR3 protein: CASIATRQGVLNYGYTF; CDR3 DNA: TGTGCCAGCATCGCGACGAGACAGGGGGTCCTTAACTATGGCTACACCTTC
D gene: -; clone size: -; V gene: TRBV12-3/TRBV12-4; J gene: TRBJ1-5; CDR3 protein: CASSPERSNQPQHF; CDR3 DNA: TGTGCCAGCAGCCCCGAAAGGAGCAATCAGCCCCAGCATTTT
D gene: TRBD2; clone size: many; V gene: TRBV12-3/TRBV12-4; J gene: TRBJ2-1; CDR3 protein: CASSSPRLAGGRADEQFF; CDR3 DNA: TGTGCCAGCAGTTCGCCCCGACTAGCGGGGGGGCGTGCGGATGAGCAGTTCTTC
D gene: -; clone size: -; V gene: TRBV14; J gene: TRBJ2-1; CDR3 protein: CASSHQGGTTYNEQFF; CDR3 DNA: TGTGCCAGCAGCCACCAAGGGGGGACAACCTACAATGAGCAGTTCTTC
D gene: -; clone size: many; V gene: TRBV5-1; J gene: TRBJ2-2; CDR3 protein: CASSFGLYTGELFF; CDR3 DNA: TGCGCCAGCAGCTTCGGACTTTACACCGGGGAGCTGTTTTTT
D gene: -; clone size: few; V gene: TRBV2; J gene: TRBJ2-7; CDR3 protein: CASSAWTESEQYF; CDR3 DNA: TGTGCCAGCAGTGCCTGGACAGAATCCGAGCAGTACTTC
D gene: TRBD2; clone size: few; V gene: TRBV7-6; J gene: TRBJ2-3; CDR3 protein: CASSPHSGPNTDTQYF; CDR3 DNA: TGTGCCAGCAGCCCACATAGCGGGCCGAACACAGATACGCAGTATTTT
D gene: -; clone size: -; V gene: TRBV5-6; J gene: TRBJ1-4; CDR3 protein: CASSLVWAREKLFF; CDR3 DNA: TGTGCCAGCAGCTTGGTCTGGGCACGGGAAAAACTGTTTTTT
D gene: -; clone size: -; V gene: TRBV4-3; J gene: TRBJ2-3; CDR3 protein: CASSQAGRRFADTQYF; CDR3 DNA: TGCGCCAGCAGCCAAGCGGGACGAAGGTTCGCAGATACGCAGTATTTT
D gene: TRBD1; clone size: many; V gene: TRBV10-3; J gene: TRBJ1-3; CDR3 protein: CAISEGQGPSGNTIYF; CDR3 DNA: TGTGCCATCAGCGAGGGACAGGGGCCGTCTGGAAACACCATATATTTT
D gene: -; clone size: -; V gene: TRBV5-1; J gene: TRBJ2-5; CDR3 protein: CASSPERGMAQYF; CDR3 DNA: TGCGCCAGCAGCCCAGAACGGGGGATGGCCCAGTACTTC
D gene: -; clone size: few; V gene: TRBV28; J gene: TRBJ2-4; CDR3 protein: CASSLSRGWNIQYF; CDR3 DNA: TGTGCCAGCAGTTTATCGCGGGGTTGGAACATTCAGTACTTC
D gene: -; clone size: many; V gene: TRBV7-3; J gene: TRBJ2-5; CDR3 protein: CASSLDPEETQYF; CDR3 DNA: TGTGCCAGCAGCTTAGATCCCGAAGAGACCCAGTACTTC
D gene: TRBD2; clone size: -; V gene: TRBV10-3; J gene: TRBJ2-7; CDR3 protein: CAISVLAGDEQYF; CDR3 DNA: TGTGCCATCAGTGTTCTAGCGGGGGACGAGCAGTACTTC
D gene: TRBD1; clone size: -; V gene: TRBV30; J gene: TRBJ1-4; CDR3 protein: CAWSPPDRVSEKLFF; CDR3 DNA: TGTGCCTGGAGTCCACCGGACAGGGTTTCTGAAAAACTGTTTTTT
D gene: -; clone size: -; V gene: TRBV20-1; J gene: TRBJ2-3; CDR3 protein: CSARWGGDTQYF; CDR3 DNA: TGCAGTGCTAGATGGGGCGGGGATACGCAGTATTTT
D gene: -; clone size: -; V gene: TRBV9; J gene: TRBJ2-1; CDR3 protein: CASSVLGGANEQFF; CDR3 DNA: TGTGCCAGCAGCGTACTTGGCGGGGCTAATGAGCAGTTCTTC
D gene: -; clone size: few; V gene: TRBV7-3; J gene: TRBJ2-3; CDR3 protein: CASTDIPDTQYF; CDR3 DNA: TGTGCCAGCACTGACATCCCAGATACGCAGTATTTT
D gene: -; clone size: once; V gene: TRBV3-1; J gene: TRBJ1-2; CDR3 protein: CASSQAAEIIF; CDR3 DNA: TGTGCCAGCAGCCAAGCGGCAGAAATCATTTTC
D gene: -; clone size: few; V gene: TRBV19; J gene: TRBJ1-1; CDR3 protein: CASSIVGFPEAFF; CDR3 DNA: TGTGCCAGTAGTATTGTGGGGTTCCCTGAAGCTTTCTTT
D gene: TRBD1; clone size: many; V gene: TRBV5-1; J gene: TRBJ1-1; CDR3 protein: CASSEDQGARAFF; CDR3 DNA: TGCGCCAGCAGCGAGGATCAGGGGGCGAGAGCTTTCTTT
D gene: -; clone size: many; V gene: TRBV18; J gene: TRBJ2-7; CDR3 protein: CASSPGAEYEQYF; CDR3 DNA: TGTGCCAGCTCACCAGGGGCAGAGTACGAGCAGTACTTC
D gene: -; clone size: -; V gene: TRBV18; J gene: TRBJ1-1; CDR3 protein: CASSPYGNGMNTEAFF; CDR3 DNA: TGTGCCAGCTCACCATACGGGAACGGCATGAACACTGAAGCTTTCTTT
D gene: -; clone size: -; V gene: TRBV11-2; J gene: TRBJ1-4; CDR3 protein: CASSRANEKLFF; CDR3 DNA: TGTGCCAGCAGCCGGGCTAATGAAAAACTGTTTTTT
D gene: -; clone size: -; V gene: TRBV7-8; J gene: TRBJ1-1; CDR3 protein: CASSLMAASFDTEAFF; CDR3 DNA: TGTGCCAGCAGCTTGATGGCGGCTTCCTTCGACACTGAAGCTTTCTTT
D gene: -; clone size: -; V gene: TRBV18; J gene: TRBJ2-5; CDR3 protein: CASSPEGSAETQYF; CDR3 DNA: TGTGCCAGCTCACCCGAAGGTTCGGCCGAGACCCAGTACTTC
D gene: -; clone size: -; V gene: TRBV6-5; J gene: TRBJ1-5; CDR3 protein: CASSYSFGQPQHF; CDR3 DNA: TGTGCCAGCAGTTACTCGTTTGGGCAGCCCCAGCATTTT
D gene: TRBD1; clone size: many; V gene: TRBV6-2/TRBV6-3; J gene: TRBJ2-1; CDR3 protein: CASRTTTRGTGKKQFF; CDR3 DNA: TGTGCCAGCAGGACAACAACGCGCGGGACAGGGAAAAAGCAGTTCTTC
D gene: -; clone size: -; V gene: TRBV6-2/TRBV6-3; J gene: TRBJ2-2; CDR3 protein: CASSPVTDVTGELFF; CDR3 DNA: TGTGCCAGCAGCCCAGTAACAGACGTAACCGGGGAGCTGTTTTTT
D gene: -; clone size: -; V gene: TRBV5-1; J gene: TRBJ2-4; CDR3 protein: CASSLAPDIKNIQYF; CDR3 DNA: TGCGCCAGCAGCTTGGCCCCGGACATAAAAAACATTCAGTACTTC
D gene: TRBD1; clone size: few; V gene: TRBV6-5; J gene: TRBJ2-1; CDR3 protein: CASSFRDRGRDEQFF; CDR3 DNA: TGTGCCAGCAGTTTCCGGGACAGGGGGCGCGATGAGCAGTTCTTC
D gene: -; clone size: few; V gene: TRBV20-1; J gene: TRBJ2-3; CDR3 protein: CSATPGAHTDTQYF; CDR3 DNA: TGCAGTGCGACCCCGGGGGCCCACACAGATACGCAGTATTTT
D gene: -; clone size: -; V gene: TRBV10-3; J gene: TRBJ2-4; CDR3 protein: CAISEGQVEAKNIQYF; CDR3 DNA: TGTGCCATCAGTGAAGGGCAGGTTGAAGCCAAAAACATTCAGTACTTC
D gene: -; clone size: -; V gene: TRBV29-1; J gene: TRBJ1-1; CDR3 protein: CSVDRNTEAFF; CDR3 DNA: TGCAGCGTTGACCGGAACACTGAAGCTTTCTTT
D gene: TRBD1; clone size: few; V gene: TRBV12-3/TRBV12-4; J gene: TRBJ2-1; CDR3 protein: CASSSDRAAFQVVGEQFF; CDR3 DNA: TGTGCCAGCAGTTCCGACAGGGCCGCCTTCCAGGTCGTCGGTGAGCAGTTCTTC
D gene: -; clone size: -; V gene: TRBV9; J gene: TRBJ1-6; CDR3 protein: CASSVGKGSSYNSPLHF; CDR3 DNA: TGTGCCAGCAGCGTAGGCAAGGGGAGCTCCTATAATTCACCCCTCCACTTT
D gene: -; clone size: few; V gene: TRBV6-2/TRBV6-3; J gene: TRBJ1-1; CDR3 protein: CASSAQGLFTEAFF; CDR3 DNA: TGTGCCAGCAGTGCTCAGGGGCTCTTCACTGAAGCTTTCTTT
D gene: -; clone size: few; V gene: TRBV7-9; J gene: TRBJ2-3; CDR3 protein: CASRHPGVLTDTQYF; CDR3 DNA: TGTGCCAGCAGACACCCGGGGGTTCTGACAGATACGCAGTATTTT
D gene: TRBD2; clone size: -; V gene: TRBV7-2; J gene: TRBJ2-2; CDR3 protein: CASSFSGGHTGELFF; CDR3 DNA: TGTGCCAGCAGCTTTTCGGGGGGGCACACCGGGGAGCTGTTTTTT
D gene: TRBD1; clone size: few; V gene: TRBV7-8; J gene: TRBJ1-2; CDR3 protein: CASRSTTGGNGYTF; CDR3 DNA: TGTGCCAGCAGGTCCACGACAGGGGGCAATGGCTACACCTTC
D gene: -; clone size: -; V gene: TRBV7-2; J gene: TRBJ1-1; CDR3 protein: CASSPFNRAGTEAFF; CDR3 DNA: TGTGCCAGCAGCCCGTTCAACAGGGCGGGCACTGAAGCTTTCTTT
D gene: -; clone size: few; V gene: TRBV7-2; J gene: TRBJ1-1; CDR3 protein: CASSLEVLGNTEAFF; CDR3 DNA: TGTGCCAGCAGCTTAGAGGTCCTCGGGAACACTGAAGCTTTCTTT
D gene: -; clone size: -; V gene: TRBV7-9; J gene: TRBJ2-2; CDR3 protein: CASSLSRTANTGELFF; CDR3 DNA: TGTGCCAGCAGCTTATCTAGGACAGCGAACACCGGGGAGCTGTTTTTT
D gene: -; clone size: few; V gene: TRBV4-2; J gene: TRBJ2-4; CDR3 protein: CASSQVGSGLDIQYF; CDR3 DNA: TGTGCCAGCAGCCAAGTTGGCTCAGGCTTAGACATTCAGTACTTC
D gene: -; clone size: few; V gene: TRBV5-1; J gene: TRBJ1-4; CDR3 protein: CASSSAGTVEKLFF; CDR3 DNA: TGCGCCAGCAGCTCCGCCGGGACGGTTGAAAAACTGTTTTTT
D gene: -; clone size: -; V gene: TRBV12-3/TRBV12-4; J gene: TRBJ2-2; CDR3 protein: CASSVTGATGELFF; CDR3 DNA: TGTGCCAGCAGTGTGACAGGAGCCACCGGGGAGCTGTTTTTT
D gene: -; clone size: -; V gene: TRBV7-9; J gene: TRBJ1-5; CDR3 protein: CASSLGVIGGFNQPQHF; CDR3 DNA: TGTGCCAGCAGCTTAGGCGTGATCGGGGGATTTAATCAGCCCCAGCATTTT